This TCR beta chain was obtained from a study of shared clonotypes between healthy human individuals. The germline V gene encodes CDR1 SGHTA and CDR2 FQGNSA. The CDR3 runs to 14 residues. The V end lost 5 bases, the J end lost 8 bases, and 16 bases lay between the germline ends. Naive CD8 cells lacked CD45RO and underwent positive selection for CCR7, leaving out terminally differentiated effector memory CD45RA+ cells. Sequencing was performed with immunoSEQ multiplex PCR; in TCRdb, only in-frame clones are kept and a portion is missing. Here the sample spans hundreds of thousands of clones, roughly 96% being singletons.

The sample consisted of naive CD8+ T cells sorted from blood. The genes are TRBV7-2 and TRBJ2-1; no clear D gene. This clonotype originated in a woman younger than 45 in good health. CDR3 in amino acids: CASSLRRSPHEQFF. CDR3 nucleotides: TGTGCCAGCAGCCTCAGGCGGAGTCCCCATGAGCAGTTCTTC.